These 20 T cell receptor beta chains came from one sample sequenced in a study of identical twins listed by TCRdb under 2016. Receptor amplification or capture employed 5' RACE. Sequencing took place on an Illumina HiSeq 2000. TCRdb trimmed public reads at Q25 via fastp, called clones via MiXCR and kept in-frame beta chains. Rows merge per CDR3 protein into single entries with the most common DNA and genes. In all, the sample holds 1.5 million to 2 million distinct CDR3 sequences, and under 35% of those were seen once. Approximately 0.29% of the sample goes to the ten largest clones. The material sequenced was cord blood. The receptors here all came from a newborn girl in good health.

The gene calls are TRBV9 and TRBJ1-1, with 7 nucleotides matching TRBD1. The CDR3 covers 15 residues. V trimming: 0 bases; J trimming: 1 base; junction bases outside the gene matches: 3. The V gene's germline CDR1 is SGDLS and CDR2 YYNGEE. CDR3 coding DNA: TGTGCCAGCAGCGTAGAGGGGGCGGGGAACACTGAAGCTTTCTTT. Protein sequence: CASSVEGAGNTEAFF.

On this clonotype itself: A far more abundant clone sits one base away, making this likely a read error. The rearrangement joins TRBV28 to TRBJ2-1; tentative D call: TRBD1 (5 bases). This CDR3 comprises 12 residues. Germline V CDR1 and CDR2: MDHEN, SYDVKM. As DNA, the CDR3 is TGTGCCGGCAGTCCTACAGGCAATGAGCAGTTCTTC. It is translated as CAGSPTGNEQFF. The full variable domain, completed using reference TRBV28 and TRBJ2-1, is DVKVTQSSRYLVKRTGEKVFLECVQDMDHENMFWYRQDPGLGLRLIYFSYDVKMKEKGDIPEGYSVSREKKERFSLILESASTNQTSMYLCAGSPTGNEQFFGPGTRLTVL.

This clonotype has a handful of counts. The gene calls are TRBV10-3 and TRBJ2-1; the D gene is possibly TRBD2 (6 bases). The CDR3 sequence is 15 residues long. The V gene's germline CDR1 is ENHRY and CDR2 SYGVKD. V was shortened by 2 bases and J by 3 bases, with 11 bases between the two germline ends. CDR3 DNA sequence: TGTGCCATCAGTGAGGTCCGGGGGAGCTACAATGAGCAGTTCTTC. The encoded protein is CAISEVRGSYNEQFF.

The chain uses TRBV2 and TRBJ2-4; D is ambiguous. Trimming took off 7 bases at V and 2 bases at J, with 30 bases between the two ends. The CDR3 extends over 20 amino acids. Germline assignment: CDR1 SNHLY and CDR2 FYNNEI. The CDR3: CASTYSTVRVWYSTKNIQYF. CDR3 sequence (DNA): TGTGCCAGCACCTACAGCACGGTCAGAGTCTGGTACAGCACCAAAAACATTCAGTACTTC.

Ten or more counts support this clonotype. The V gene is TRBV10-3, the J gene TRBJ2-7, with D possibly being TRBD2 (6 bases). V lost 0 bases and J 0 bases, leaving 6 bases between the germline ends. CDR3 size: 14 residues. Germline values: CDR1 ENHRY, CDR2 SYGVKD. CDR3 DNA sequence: TGTGCCATCAGTGAGTCGGGACTCTCCTACGAGCAGTACTTC. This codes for CAISESGLSYEQYF.

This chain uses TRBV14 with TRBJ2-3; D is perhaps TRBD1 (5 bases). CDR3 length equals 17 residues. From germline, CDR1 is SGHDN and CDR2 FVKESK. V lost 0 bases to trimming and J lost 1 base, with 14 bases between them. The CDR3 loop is CASSQDRSVQGTDTQYF. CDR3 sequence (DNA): TGTGCCAGCAGCCAAGATCGGTCGGTACAGGGCACAGATACGCAGTATTTT.

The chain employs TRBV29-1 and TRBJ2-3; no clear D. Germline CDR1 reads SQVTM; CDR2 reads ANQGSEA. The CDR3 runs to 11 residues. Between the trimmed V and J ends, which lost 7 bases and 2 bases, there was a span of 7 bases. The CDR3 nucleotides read TGCAGCGGAACCCCCACAGATACGCAGTATTTT. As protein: CSGTPTDTQYF.

DNA for the CDR3: TGTGCCAGCAGTTACTCACTAGTTACAGATACGCAGTATTTT. It translates to CASSYSLVTDTQYF. The chain uses TRBV6-2 or TRBV6-3 and TRBJ2-3; D may be TRBD2 (5 bases). Germline lookup yields CDR1 MNHEY and CDR2 SVGEGT. This CDR3 comprises 14 residues. Trimming removed 0 bases from V and 3 bases from J, with 7 bases in between.

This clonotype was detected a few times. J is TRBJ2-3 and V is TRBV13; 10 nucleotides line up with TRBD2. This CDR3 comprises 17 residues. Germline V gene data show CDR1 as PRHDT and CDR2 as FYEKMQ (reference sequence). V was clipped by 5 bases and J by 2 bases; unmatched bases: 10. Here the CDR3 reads CASSPLAGGHPTDTQYF. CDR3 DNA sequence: TGTGCCAGCAGCCCGTTAGCGGGGGGACACCCCACAGATACGCAGTATTTT.

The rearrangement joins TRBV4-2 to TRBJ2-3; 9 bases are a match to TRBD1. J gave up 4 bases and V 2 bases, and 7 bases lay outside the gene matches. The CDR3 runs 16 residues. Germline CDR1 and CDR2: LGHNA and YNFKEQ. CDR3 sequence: CASSQRGTGGSDTQYF. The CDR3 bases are TGTGCCAGCAGCCAACGGGGAACAGGGGGCTCAGATACGCAGTATTTT.

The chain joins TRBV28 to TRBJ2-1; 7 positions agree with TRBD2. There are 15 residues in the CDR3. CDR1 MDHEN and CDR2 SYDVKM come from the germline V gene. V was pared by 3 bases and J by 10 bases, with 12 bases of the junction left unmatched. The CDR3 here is CASSFPSGSSYEQFF. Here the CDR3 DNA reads TGTGCCAGCAGTTTTCCTAGCGGAAGCTCCTACGAGCAGTTCTTC.

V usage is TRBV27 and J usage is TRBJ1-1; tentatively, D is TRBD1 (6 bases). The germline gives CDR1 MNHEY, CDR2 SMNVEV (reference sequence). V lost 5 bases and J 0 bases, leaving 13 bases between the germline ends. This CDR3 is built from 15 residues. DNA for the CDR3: TGTGCCAGCAGTGAATTTGGGGGCATGAACACTGAAGCTTTCTTT. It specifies CASSEFGGMNTEAFF.

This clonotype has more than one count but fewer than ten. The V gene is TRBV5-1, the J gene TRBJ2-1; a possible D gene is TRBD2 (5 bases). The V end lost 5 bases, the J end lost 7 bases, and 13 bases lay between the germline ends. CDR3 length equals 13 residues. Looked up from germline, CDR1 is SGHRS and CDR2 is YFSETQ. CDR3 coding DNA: TGCGCCAGCAGGGCTAGCCGAGGTAATGAGCAGTTCTTC. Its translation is CASRASRGNEQFF.

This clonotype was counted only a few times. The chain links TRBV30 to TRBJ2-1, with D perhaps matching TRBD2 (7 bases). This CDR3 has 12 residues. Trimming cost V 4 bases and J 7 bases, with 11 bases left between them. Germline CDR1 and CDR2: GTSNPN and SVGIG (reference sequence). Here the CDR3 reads CAWNGGTNEQFF. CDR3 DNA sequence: TGTGCCTGGAACGGGGGGACAAATGAGCAGTTCTTC.

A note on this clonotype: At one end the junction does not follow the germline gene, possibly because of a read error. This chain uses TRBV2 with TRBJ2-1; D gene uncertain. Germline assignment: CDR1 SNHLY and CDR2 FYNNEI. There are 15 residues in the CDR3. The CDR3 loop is CARSEFSSSYNEQFF. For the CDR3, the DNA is TGTGCCCGCAGTGAGTTTAGCAGCTCCTACAATGAGCAGTTCTTC.

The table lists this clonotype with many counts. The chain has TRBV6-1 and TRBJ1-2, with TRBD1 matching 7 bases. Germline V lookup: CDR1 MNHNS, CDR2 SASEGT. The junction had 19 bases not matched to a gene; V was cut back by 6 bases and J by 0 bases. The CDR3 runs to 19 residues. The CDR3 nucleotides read TGTGCCAGCAGCCCAAACCCGGCCGGGACAGAGTTAGCTAACTATGGCTACACCTTC. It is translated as CASSPNPAGTELANYGYTF.

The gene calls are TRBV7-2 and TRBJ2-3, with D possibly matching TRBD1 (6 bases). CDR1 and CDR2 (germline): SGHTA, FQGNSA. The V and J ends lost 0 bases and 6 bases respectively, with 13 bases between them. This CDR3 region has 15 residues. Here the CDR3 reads CASSLAQATGDTQYF. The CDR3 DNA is TGTGCCAGCAGCTTAGCACAGGCTACAGGGGATACGCAGTATTTT.

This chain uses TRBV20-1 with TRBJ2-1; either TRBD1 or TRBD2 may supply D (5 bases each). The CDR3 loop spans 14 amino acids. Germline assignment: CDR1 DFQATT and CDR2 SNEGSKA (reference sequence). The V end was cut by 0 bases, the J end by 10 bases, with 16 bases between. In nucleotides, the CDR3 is TGCAGTGCTAGAGATCCCCGGGACCCATACGAGCAGTTCTTC. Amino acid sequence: CSARDPRDPYEQFF.

The CDR3 DNA is TGTGCCAGCAGCTTAGGAGTGGACCCCAGGTCCGGGGAGCTGTTTTTT. It codes for CASSLGVDPRSGELFF. This chain connects TRBV7-6 to TRBJ2-2, with D hard to call. Trimming shortened V by 1 base and J by 6 bases, and 15 bases separated the two germline ends. Germline loops: CDR1 SGHVS, CDR2 FNYEAQ. The CDR3 contains 16 residues. The full variable domain, with the rest looked up from reference TRBV7-6 and TRBJ2-2, is GAGVSQSPRYKVTKRGQDVALRCDPISGHVSLYWYRQALGQGPEFLTYFNYEAQQDKSGLPNDRFSAERPEGSISTLTIQRTEQRDSAMYRCASSLGVDPRSGELFFGEGSRLTVL.

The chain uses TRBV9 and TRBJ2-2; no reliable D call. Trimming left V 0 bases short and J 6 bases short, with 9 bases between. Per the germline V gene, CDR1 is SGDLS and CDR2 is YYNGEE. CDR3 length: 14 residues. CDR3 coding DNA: TGTGCCAGCAGCGTAGAAAGGTGGGCCGGGGAGCTGTTTTTT. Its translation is CASSVERWAGELFF.